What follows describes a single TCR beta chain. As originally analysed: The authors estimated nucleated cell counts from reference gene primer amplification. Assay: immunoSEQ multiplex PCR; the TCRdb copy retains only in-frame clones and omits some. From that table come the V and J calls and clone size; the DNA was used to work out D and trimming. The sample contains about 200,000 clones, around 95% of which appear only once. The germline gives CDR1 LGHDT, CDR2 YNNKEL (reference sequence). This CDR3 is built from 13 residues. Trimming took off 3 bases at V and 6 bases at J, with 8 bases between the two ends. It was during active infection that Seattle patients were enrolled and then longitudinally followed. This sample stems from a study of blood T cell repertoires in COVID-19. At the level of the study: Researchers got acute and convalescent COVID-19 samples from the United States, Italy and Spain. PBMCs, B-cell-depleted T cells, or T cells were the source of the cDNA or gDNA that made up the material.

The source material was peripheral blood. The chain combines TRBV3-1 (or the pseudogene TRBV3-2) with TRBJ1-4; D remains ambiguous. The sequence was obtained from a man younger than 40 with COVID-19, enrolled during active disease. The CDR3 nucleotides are TGTGCCAGCAGCCACTCGGCGGATGAAAAACTGTTTTTT. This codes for CASSHSADEKLFF.